This TCR beta chain was sequenced for a study of blood T cell repertoires in COVID-19. Looking at the study overall: Spain, Italy and the United States supplied samples that represented acute and convalescent COVID-19. The analysed material was cDNA or gDNA that came from T cells, B-cell-depleted T cells, or PBMCs.

The V end was cut by 7 bases, the J end by 0 bases, with 16 bases between. CDR1 and CDR2 from the germline V gene are LNHDA and SQIVND (reference sequence). This CDR3 is built from 16 residues. This clone turned up a few times. Method: immunoSEQ multiplex PCR; TCRdb's copy keeps in-frame clones and lacks some. The top ten clones hold around 26% of a sample with under 250,000 clones, approximately 80% of them seen once. The TCR comes from a middle-aged man with acute or convalescent COVID-19. What was sequenced was peripheral blood. This sequence joins TRBV19 and TRBJ1-5; D may be TRBD1 (6 bases). The CDR3 bases are TGTGCCAGTACCCCGGACAGCGAATATAGCAATCAGCCCCAGCATTTT. It codes for CASTPDSEYSNQPQHF.